This TCR beta chain originates from a study of CD8 T cells in ankylosing spondylitis. Study results and caveats: Seven to nine highly homologous variants formed a TCR beta motif that appeared characteristic of ankylosing spondylitis blood. Disease-linked clones reportedly showed significant enrichment in matched ankylosing spondylitis synovial fluid.

Quantitative molecular-barcoded 5'-RACE generated the TCR beta libraries. TCRdb passed the 5' RACE reads through MiXCR, listing each CDR3 protein once. The sample carries more than 250,000 distinct CDR3 sequences, approximately 10% recorded once. Notes on this clonotype: The antigen is unknown.

CDR1 and CDR2 (germline): SGHAT, FQNNGV. The CDR3 runs 11 residues. The J segment lost 13 bases and the V segment lost 3 bases, leaving 3 bases of the junction unmatched. The receptor was derived from a female donor with ankylosing spondylitis or in good health (not recorded which). Sequencing input: blood, either unsorted or a sorted T cell fraction (not recorded which). The rearrangement uses TRBV11-2 and TRBJ2-1, with 7 bases identical to TRBD1. CDR3 nucleotides: TGTGCCAGCAGCTTTGGGACAGACCAGTTCTTC. It specifies CASSFGTDQFF.